This T cell receptor (beta chain) came from a study of blood T cell repertoires in COVID-19. The overall study: There were acute and convalescent COVID-19 samples, and they came from the United States, Italy and Spain. T cells, B-cell-depleted T cells, or PBMCs provided the cDNA or gDNA that served as material.

Authors' data handling: For nucleated cells, counts were estimated from reference gene primer amplification. Clones were read by immunoSEQ multiplex PCR, and TCRdb kept only the in-frame ones, dropping some. V and J calls and clone size are copied from that table; D and trimming were computed from the DNA. Among around 260,000 clones listed, approximately 85% were seen once. This CDR3 contains 18 residues. The V segment lost 3 bases and the J segment 9 bases; nucleotides outside the gene matches: 14. Germline V gives CDR1 SGDLS, CDR2 YYNGEE. This sequence was found in a human donor in a cohort sampled during active COVID-19. The gene calls are TRBV9 and TRBJ2-1, with 14 bases that match TRBD2. Sample: peripheral blood. CDR3 protein: CASSAVERRLAGGGEQFF. CDR3 in DNA: TGTGCCAGCAGCGCCGTCGAGAGGAGACTAGCGGGAGGGGGTGAGCAGTTCTTC.